This T cell receptor beta chain came from a study of CD4 and CD8 cells across lung adenocarcinoma regions. One entry per CDR3 protein results from TCRdb running MiXCR on the PCR reads. Of around 11,000 distinct CDR3 sequences listed, 50% to 65% are singletons. Germline CDR1 MNHNS, CDR2 SASEGT. The CDR3 contains 14 residues. Donors had localized lung adenocarcinoma, a non-small cell lung cancer. This clonotype originated in a male donor with lung adenocarcinoma. The CD4 and CD8 labels of this study may be unreliable. The sequencing sample was made of CD4+ T cells from the center of a lung tumor. V is TRBV6-1 and J is TRBJ2-3, with no clear D. The end of the DNA is better explained by TRBJ2-7, so the J call may be wrong. CDR3: CASSDLEPYNEQYF. CDR3 coding DNA: TGTGCCAGCAGTGATTTGGAGCCTTACAATGAGCAGTACTTC.